Each of the 29 T cell receptor beta chains below was sequenced from the same sample in a study of preoperative IRX-2 immunotherapy in early breast cancer. Treatment reported: preoperative locoregional IRX-2 cytokine immunotherapy. Profiling relied on immunoSEQ multiplex PCR, and the TCRdb table lists in-frame clones only, not all of them. The top ten hold approximately 1.1% of the sample, which has about 42,000 clones, around 77% seen once. The specimen was tumor tissue, collected after IRX-2 immunotherapy. The receptors derive from a human donor with breast cancer.

This CDR3 reads CASSSGQSGEKLFF. The CDR3 coding sequence is TGCGCCAGCAGCTCAGGACAGTCAGGGGAAAAACTGTTTTTT. The chain joins TRBV5-1 to TRBJ1-4; perhaps TRBD1 as D (6 bases). Germline V gene lookup returns CDR1 SGHRS and CDR2 YFSETQ. This CDR3 is 14 amino acids long. Trimming stripped 3 bases from V and 8 bases from J, with 14 bases between.

The chain is built from TRBV5-1 and TRBJ2-3, with D possibly TRBD2 on 7 matching bases. This CDR3 is built from 16 residues. Germline V lookup: CDR1 SGHRS, CDR2 YFSETQ. V was clipped by 3 bases and J by 6 bases, with 20 bases between them. CDR3 loop: CASSWTRARGADTQYF. CDR3 bases: TGCGCCAGCAGCTGGACTAGGGCACGGGGGGCGGATACGCAGTATTTT. Based on the CDR3 plus reference TRBV5-1 and TRBJ2-3, the full variable domain is KAGVTQTPRYLIKTRGQQVTLSCSPISGHRSVSWYQQTPGQGLQFLFEYFSETQRNKGNFPGRFSGRQFSNSRSEMNVSTLELGDSALYLCASSWTRARGADTQYFGPGTRLTVL.

The chain recombines TRBV7-5 with TRBJ2-1; whether TRBD2, the table's D call, matches the DNA was not checked. TRBV7-5 is marked as a pseudogene. CDR3 length: 15 residues. The CDR3 region has the DNA TGTGCCAGCAGCCCCCGGGGGGGCGTCGCCAATGAGCAGTTCTTC. Translation: CASSPRGGVANEQFF.

The chain links TRBV6-8 to TRBJ1-1; no definite D call. The V and J ends lost 0 bases and 2 bases respectively, with 7 bases between them. The length of the CDR3 is 14 residues. The germline V gene encodes CDR1 MNHGY and CDR2 SAAAGT. DNA of the CDR3: TGTGCCAGCAGTTACTCAGGCAGAAACACTGAAGCTTTCTTT. This translates into CASSYSGRNTEAFF.

This chain connects TRBV6-8 to TRBJ2-1; D not certain. Trimming took 4 bases from V and 6 from J, leaving 7 bases between them. Germline CDR1 and CDR2: MNHGY and SAAAGT. There are 12 residues in the CDR3. The CDR3 DNA reads TGTGCCAGCAGTTCCCCCGGCAATGAGCAGTTCTTC. Protein product: CASSSPGNEQFF.

This clone was picked up a small number of times. The chain employs TRBV11-3 and TRBJ2-3; 8 bases are shared with TRBD2. J was trimmed by 2 bases and V by 1 base; bases with no gene match: 2. There are 15 residues in the CDR3. The V gene's germline CDR1 is SGHNT and CDR2 YENEEA. CDR3 coding DNA: TGTGCCAGCAGCTTAGTTAGCGGGACCACAGATACGCAGTATTTT. Encoded protein: CASSLVSGTTDTQYF.

The rearrangement uses TRBV15 and TRBJ2-7; 8 nucleotides agree with TRBD2. CDR3 length equals 19 residues. V lost 0 bases, J lost 2 bases, and 15 bases stayed unmatched. Germline CDR1 LNHNV, CDR2 YYDKDF (reference sequence). CDR3 amino acids: CATSRDRAPGAGAAYEQYF. The DNA of the CDR3 is TGTGCCACCAGCAGAGACAGGGCCCCAGGAGCGGGAGCCGCCTACGAGCAGTACTTC.

The chain is built from TRBV10-2 and TRBJ2-7, with D possibly matching TRBD1 (5 bases). Trimming removed 4 bases at V and 3 bases at J, with 10 bases between. This CDR3 is 13 amino acids long. Looked up from germline, CDR1 is WSHSY and CDR2 is SAAADI. DNA of the CDR3: TGCGCCAGCAGTGGCCTGGGGCACTACGAGCAGTACTTC. Its protein product is CASSGLGHYEQYF.

This rearrangement joins TRBV11-1 to TRBJ2-1; 10 bases agree with TRBD2. Germline lookup yields CDR1 SGHAT and CDR2 FQDESV (reference sequence). CDR3 size: 19 residues. V was pared by 5 bases and J by 6 bases, with 19 bases of the junction left unmatched. The CDR3 reads CASSRDRGSGGPEINEQFF. Written as DNA, the CDR3 is TGTGCCAGCAGCCGCGATCGGGGTAGCGGGGGGCCGGAAATCAATGAGCAGTTCTTC.

The rearrangement uses TRBV28 and TRBJ2-6; possible D gene TRBD2, 5 bases. The CDR3 loop spans 18 amino acids. Germline lookup yields CDR1 MDHEN and CDR2 SYDVKM. Trimming shortened V by 5 bases and J by 1 base, and 18 bases separated the two germline ends. This chain's CDR3 is CASSLPTGFPSGANVLTF. CDR3 in DNA: TGTGCCAGCAGTCTCCCGACGGGATTTCCTTCTGGGGCCAACGTCCTGACTTTC.

The chain joins TRBV28 to TRBJ2-2; D call uncertain. Germline V CDR1 and CDR2: MDHEN, SYDVKM. The CDR3 contains 12 residues. V was trimmed by 8 bases and J by 3 bases, leaving 7 bases between them. CDR3 amino acids: CASATYTGELFF. CDR3 nucleotides: TGTGCCAGCGCAACGTACACCGGGGAGCTGTTTTTT.

The chain recombines TRBV14 with TRBJ1-2; 7 nucleotides align to TRBD1. CDR1 and CDR2 from the germline V gene are SGHDN and FVKESK. The CDR3 covers 17 residues. V was pared by 4 bases and J by 3 bases, with 14 bases of the junction left unmatched. The chain's CDR3 is CASSPRGQRGKYYGYTF. CDR3 nucleotides: TGTGCCAGCAGCCCACGGGGACAGCGTGGGAAGTACTATGGCTACACCTTC.

This sequence joins TRBV19 and TRBJ2-2; no firm D call. V was shortened by 7 bases and J by 7 bases, with 22 bases between the two germline ends. The germline V gene encodes CDR1 LNHDA and CDR2 SQIVND (reference sequence). This CDR3 has 16 amino acids. CDR3 bases: TGTGCCAGTACCCGGCGAGCCCTCACGGGCGGCGGGGAGCTGTTTTTT. Amino acids: CASTRRALTGGGELFF.

V and J are TRBV12-5 and TRBJ2-2, with 8 bases matching TRBD1. This CDR3 contains 15 residues. Germline-derived CDR1 and CDR2 are LGHNT and FRNRAP. CDR3 coding DNA: TGTGCCAGCAAGCTAGGGACAGGGAACACCGGGGAGCTGTTTTTT. Translating it yields CASKLGTGNTGELFF.

This clone has a handful of counts. V is TRBV6-8 and J is TRBJ2-6, with D possibly matching TRBD2 (6 bases). The germline CDR1 and CDR2 sequences are MNHGY and SAAAGT. Trimming removed 6 bases from V and 0 bases from J, with 9 bases in between. The length of the CDR3 is 15 residues. The CDR3 sequence: CASRWTNSGANVLTF. CDR3 bases: TGTGCCAGCAGATGGACTAACTCTGGGGCCAACGTCCTGACTTTC.

V and J are TRBV14 and TRBJ2-7, with TRBD1 matching over 8 bases. The CDR3 is 14 residues long. Germline CDR1 SGHDN, CDR2 FVKESK. V gave up 5 bases and J gave up 4 bases; unmatched junction bases: 7. In DNA, the CDR3 is TGTGCCAGCAGCAAAGCCACAGGGGGATACGAGCAGTACTTC. This encodes CASSKATGGYEQYF.

This chain uses TRBV11-3 with TRBJ1-1; no reliable D call. The CDR3 loop spans 15 amino acids. V was cut by 0 bases and J by 5 bases, with 13 bases left in between. Germline CDR1 SGHNT, CDR2 YENEEA. The CDR3 nucleotides are TGTGCCAGCAGCTTAGAGTGGGGTGGGCGGACTGAAGCTTTCTTT. Its protein is CASSLEWGGRTEAFF.

J is TRBJ1-2 and V is TRBV28, with D perhaps matching TRBD1 (5 bases). CDR3 length equals 16 residues. The germline V and J ends were trimmed by 3 bases and 2 bases, with 16 bases remaining between them. The germline V gene encodes CDR1 MDHEN and CDR2 SYDVKM. The chain's CDR3 is CASSFAGSVGNYGYTF. The CDR3 bases are TGTGCCAGCAGTTTTGCAGGGTCCGTCGGGAACTATGGCTACACCTTC.

The chain is built from TRBV11-3 and TRBJ2-5; TRBD2 is a possible D gene (6 bases). Germline assignment: CDR1 SGHNT and CDR2 YENEEA. This CDR3 is 14 amino acids long. V lost 5 bases, J lost 7 bases, and 17 bases lay in between. Here the CDR3 DNA reads TGTGCCAGCAGCACCCGACTAGATCGGGGGACCCAGTACTTC. Translation: CASSTRLDRGTQYF.

This sequence joins TRBV28 and TRBJ1-2; perhaps TRBD1 as D (5 bases). Germline V gives CDR1 MDHEN, CDR2 SYDVKM. V lost 5 bases, J lost 8 bases, and 12 bases lay in between. The CDR3 sequence is 12 residues long. The CDR3 loop is CASSNWRGGYTF. In DNA form, the CDR3 reads TGTGCCAGCAGTAACTGGAGGGGCGGCTACACCTTC.

The chain combines TRBV19 with TRBJ2-5; D remains unclear. V lost 5 bases, J lost 5 bases, and 21 bases lay in between. The CDR3 runs 16 residues. Germline assignment: CDR1 LNHDA and CDR2 SQIVND (reference sequence). CDR3 sequence (DNA): TGTGCCAGTAGTTCTAGGGCTCCCGAGTTAGGCGAGACCCAGTACTTC. Residues: CASSSRAPELGETQYF.

This clone occurred once. The V and J genes are TRBV19 and TRBJ2-7; D remains ambiguous. The V gene lost 8 bases and the J gene lost 3 bases, with 20 bases spanning the gap. This CDR3 is built from 15 residues. CDR1 is LNHDA, CDR2 SQIVND, per germline (reference sequence). The DNA of the CDR3 is TGTGCCAGTCCAAGGGCGGAAGGGATAAACTACGAGCAGTACTTC. It encodes CASPRAEGINYEQYF.

This chain uses TRBV23-1 with TRBJ1-3; D possibly corresponds to TRBD1 (5 bases). TRBV23-1 carries the ORF label, with uncertain function. The CDR3 covers 15 residues. Between the trimmed V and J ends, which lost 6 bases and 0 bases, there was a span of 12 bases. As DNA, the CDR3 is TGCGCCAGCAGCCAAGGGGACCGCTCTGGAAACACCATATATTTT. Translated: CASSQGDRSGNTIYF.

This chain uses TRBV28 with TRBJ2-7, with 11 positions matching TRBD1. The trim removed 6 bases at V and 3 bases at J, leaving 13 bases unmatched. This CDR3 comprises 17 residues. The V gene's germline CDR1 is MDHEN and CDR2 SYDVKM. CDR3 sequence: CASRFGASGQGGYEQYF. In DNA, the CDR3 is TGTGCCAGCAGATTCGGAGCCTCGGGACAGGGGGGCTACGAGCAGTACTTC.

Comments on this clone: The identical CDR3 is also encoded by other nucleotide sequences in the sample. The chain recombines TRBV19 with TRBJ1-1; D might be TRBD1 (5 bases). Deletions cut 0 bases from V and 2 bases from J, with 7 bases between. Germline V lookup: CDR1 LNHDA, CDR2 SQIVND (reference sequence). The CDR3 extends over 14 amino acids. The CDR3 reads CASSIEGVNTEAFF. The CDR3 DNA is TGTGCCAGTAGTATAGAGGGGGTTAACACTGAAGCTTTCTTT.

The rearrangement uses TRBV19 and TRBJ1-6, with D perhaps matching TRBD1 (5 bases). The V end lost 7 bases, the J end lost 9 bases, and 16 bases lay between the germline ends. The CDR3 is 14 amino acids. CDR1 and CDR2 from the germline V gene are LNHDA and SQIVND (reference sequence). CDR3 nucleotides: TGTGCCAGTAACTCGGGGGGATCGGGTTCACCCCTCCACTTT. It specifies CASNSGGSGSPLHF.

This chain uses TRBV11-3 with TRBJ2-1, with TRBD2 matching 10 bases. V lost 5 bases to trimming and J lost 4 bases; unmatched junction nucleotides: 5. From germline, CDR1 is SGHNT and CDR2 YENEEA. CDR3 length: 15 amino acids. As DNA, the CDR3 is TGTGCCAGCAGCCAAAGGACTAGCGGATACAATGAGCAGTTCTTC. Protein sequence: CASSQRTSGYNEQFF.

The chain carries TRBV5-1 and TRBJ1-1, with TRBD1 matching 12 bases. Germline-derived CDR1 and CDR2 are SGHRS and YFSETQ. V dropped 2 bases and J dropped 4; count of bases not matched to a gene: 6. The CDR3 is 16 residues long. The CDR3 DNA reads TGCGCCAGCAGCTTCTCGGGACAGGGGGCTGCCACTGAAGCTTTCTTT. It specifies CASSFSGQGAATEAFF.

V usage is TRBV1 and J usage is TRBJ2-1; TRBD1 is taken as the D call from the table, unchecked against the DNA. TRBV1 counts as a pseudogene. The CDR3 spans 16 residues. In DNA, the CDR3 is TGCGCCAGCAGCCAAGAAGGCAGGGGCTCCTACAATGAGCAGTTCTTC. Residues: CASSQEGRGSYNEQFF.